This entry features one T cell receptor (beta chain) sequence. Ten or more counts support this clonotype. Its recognized antigen is unknown. Base qualities are missing; no much larger clone stands one base away. Stable Graves' hyperthyroidism was defined as the absence of progression to ophthalmopathy over 18 months of follow-up. Hyperthyroidism patients were aged 18 to 65 years and newly diagnosed, with disease duration of less than 2 months. The study excluded patients with uncontrolled infections, other autoimmune diseases, pregnancy or lactation. Diagnoses relied on clinical symptoms, serum thyroxine and TRAb, thyroid ultrasound and orbital computed tomography. PBMCs were isolated from 8 to 10 ml of fresh peripheral blood by Ficoll-Paque density gradient centrifugation. Trizol reagent was used to extract total RNA, and RNA quality was then checked on an Agilent 2100 Bioanalyzer. The sample belongs to a study of T cells in Graves' hyperthyroidism and ophthalmopathy (dated by TCRdb to between 2018 and 2021). Turning to the overall study: Peripheral blood was collected at initial diagnosis, before any treatment. To identify TCR V-J signatures that set the groups apart, the researchers used a discovery cohort of more than 95 patients, made up of around 42 with Graves' ophthalmopathy and 55 to 65 with stable Graves' hyperthyroidism. Prospective prediction of ophthalmopathy was tested in an independent validation cohort of approximately 19 hyperthyroidism patients and around 16 patients who later progressed to ophthalmopathy. The 75 to 100 discovery patients were randomly split 7:3 into training and test sets. The study also compared thyroid tissue and blood T-cell repertoires from roughly 6 Graves' hyperthyroidism patients. After blood sampling, hyperthyroidism patients were treated with methimazole at a starting dose of 30 mg daily, and ophthalmopathy patients were treated with high-dose intravenous methylprednisolone. TCR Vbeta CDR3 sequencing of around 130 peripheral blood samples (over 40 ophthalmopathy, about 74 hyperthyroidism and some 17 progressor patients) is reported in the paper.

The CDR3 contains 13 residues, cysteine and phenylalanine counted. Kept here is only the CDR3 DNA, which spans 39 bases and is read in frame from base 1. V was cut back by 2 bases and J by 3 bases, leaving a gap of 8 bases between them. The germline V gene encodes CDR1 MNHNS and CDR2 SASEGT. The TCR beta CDR3 regions were amplified from RNA transcripts. For the first round of RT-PCR on the TCR CDR3, the HTBI primer set was used together with the Qiagen OneStep RT-PCR kit. A second multiplex PCR round built the libraries, followed by size selection and purification. Libraries were sequenced paired-end with 100 bp reads on an Illumina HiSeq2000. As for the authors' bioinformatics: SOAPnuke was used to process the raw data, with reads discarded if the reads contained adapters or uncalled bases, had a mean Phred below 15, or lacked an exact constant-primer or identifier match. COPE v1.2.5 was used to merge high-quality paired reads, and clonotypes were defined as unique nucleotide sequences. MiTCR v1.1 was used to align the clonotypes against IMGT TRBV, TRBD and TRBJ reference segments. The analysis was restricted to V-J combinations with a frequency above 0.0001, which together covered 98% to 99.2% of the repertoires. The TCS score was defined as F50 (clonal expansion) divided by E x V (chaos), with BLOSUM62-based TCRdist calculated between CDR3 peptides within each V-J. Welch's t-statistics and random forest reduced just over 500 V-J features to around 14, which were used in a naive Bayes classifier (R e1071). Clones were called with MiXCR by TCRdb after fastp trimmed the public reads at Q25, and only in-frame beta chains were retained. Each CDR3 protein appears once, grouped with its most common genes and DNA. The V and J calls, along with clone size, are taken from TCRdb and not from the paper's own processing. The sample table records approximately 640,000 distinct CDR3 sequences; roughly 17% of these occur just once. Over 3.5% of the sample is in the top ten clones.

On the study overall, not on this receptor specifically: In validation, the model predicted progression to ophthalmopathy a median of 6.5 months before onset, with approximately 70% sensitivity and roughly 72% specificity. Most expanded thyroid clonotypes (frequency above 0.001) were also found in blood, which suggests that blood repertoires may mirror thyroid immune responses. Sample size was not statistically predetermined, and investigators were not blinded to group allocation. A 13 V-J signature model separated ophthalmopathy from stable hyperthyroidism, with around 91% sensitivity and 81.08% specificity in cross-validation and 80%/75% in testing.

This TCR was sampled from a woman in her twenties or thirties with Graves' hyperthyroidism. The V and J genes are TRBV6-1 and TRBJ2-7; 5 matching bases give a weak D call of TRBD2. The sample taken for sequencing was blood. The nucleotide sequence is given as TGTGCCAGCAGTGAATCAGCGGACTACGAGCAGTACTTC. Protein translation: CASSESADYEQYF.